This TCR beta chain was obtained from a study of control samples from healthy donors and cancer patients. This CDR3 comprises 15 residues. In germline, CDR1 is SEHNR, CDR2 FQNEAQ (reference sequence). Trimming took 5 bases from V and 4 from J; bases not matched to a gene: 8. Repertoires were generated with immunoSEQ multiplex PCR, while TCRdb's copy carries only in-frame clones and drops some. Among 130,000 or so clones listed, 90% to 95% were seen once. This clonotype was obtained from a man aged 40-55 years in good health. This chain uses TRBV7-9 with TRBJ1-2, with 9 bases matching TRBD1. The sequencing sample was made of blood. The CDR3 here is CASSPRTGDVYGYTF. The CDR3 coding sequence is TGTGCCAGCAGCCCGCGGACAGGGGACGTCTATGGCTACACCTTC.